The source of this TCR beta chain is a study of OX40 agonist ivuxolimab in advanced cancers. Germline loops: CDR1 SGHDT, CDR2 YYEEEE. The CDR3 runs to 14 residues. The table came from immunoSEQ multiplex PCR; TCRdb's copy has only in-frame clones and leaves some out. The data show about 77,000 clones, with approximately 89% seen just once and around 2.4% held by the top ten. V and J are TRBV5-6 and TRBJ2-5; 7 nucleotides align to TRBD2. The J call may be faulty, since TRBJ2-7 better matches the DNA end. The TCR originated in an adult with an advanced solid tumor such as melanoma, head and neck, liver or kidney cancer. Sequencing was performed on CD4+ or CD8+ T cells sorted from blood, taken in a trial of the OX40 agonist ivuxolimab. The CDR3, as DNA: TGTGCCAGCAGCTTCGGGCGGGAGACCTACGAGCAGTACTTC. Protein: CASSFGRETYEQYF.